These T cell receptor beta chains were read from a single sample in a study of cytomegalovirus exposure and HLA in healthy donors. Profiling relied on immunoSEQ multiplex PCR, and the TCRdb table lists in-frame clones only, not all of them. The data hold 150,000 to 200,000 clones, with around 86% observed a single time. The sequenced sample was PBMCs. The receptors stem from a man between 45 and 60 years old in good health and CMV-seropositive. The CDR3 runs from the conserved cysteine through the conserved F or W.

j_call cdr3_length v_call cdr3_aa
- 16 TRBV2 CASSGRLAGGLYEQYF
TRBJ2-7 15 TRBV5-1 CASSLGGQDSYEQYF
TRBJ1-4 15 TRBV5-8 CASKDRGRPNEKLFF
TRBJ2-7 14 TRBV5-1 CASSWRVRGGEQYF
- 15 TRBV7-6 CASSATSGASYEQYF
TRBJ2-1 14 TRBV27 CASKPGQEYNEQFF
TRBJ1-5 14 TRBV28 CASSLWSLSSPQHF
TRBJ1-5 16 TRBV11-2 CASSLGTGKGNQPQHF
TRBJ1-5 17 TRBV19 CASSILQGALVNQPQHF
TRBJ1-4 16 TRBV28 CASSPGQGAMNEKLFF
TRBJ2-3 14 TRBV9 CASSVDRAGDTQYF
TRBJ2-1 16 TRBV11-3 CASSLDPGLGSREQFF
TRBJ2-3 13 TRBV30 CAWNKGSTDTQYF
TRBJ2-1 18 TRBV4-2 CASSQPRGAGRGNNEQFF
TRBJ1-1 14 TRBV29-1 CSVVGGPLNTEAFF
TRBJ2-1 17 TRBV7-3 CASSLAGTGGSYNEQFF
TRBJ1-5 18 TRBV4-1 CASSHTKREGGSNQPQHF
TRBJ2-4 17 TRBV5-8 CASSFLALNLAKNIQYF
TRBJ2-3 11 TRBV29-1 CSVASGGHLYF
TRBJ1-1 13 TRBV29-1 CSGGGTANTEAFF
TRBJ2-7 14 TRBV4-2 CASSQGTGTYEQYF
TRBJ1-5 14 TRBV2 CASSVSGGNQPQHF
TRBJ2-3 16 TRBV9 CASSVGSGGPTDTQYF